This note documents a single TCR beta chain sequence. Expressed TCRB transcripts were sequenced, since all the RNA that had been isolated was reverse transcribed. Clones were read by immunoSEQ multiplex PCR, and TCRdb kept only the in-frame ones, dropping some. The sample shows 450,000 or so clones, roughly 11% of them seen only once. The V gene lost 4 bases and the J gene lost 0 bases, with 9 bases spanning the gap. The CDR3 contains 14 residues. Germline assignment: CDR1 MNHEY and CDR2 SVGAGI. The sample originates from a study of beta chain features in type 1 diabetes. The TCR was taken from a woman aged 18-30 years in good health. This chain uses TRBV6-5 with TRBJ1-1; D ambiguous. Input material: naive CD4+ T cells from blood. CDR3 coding DNA: TGTGCCAGCAGTTCCGGAAGATTGAACACTGAAGCTTTCTTT. Its translation: CASSSGRLNTEAFF.